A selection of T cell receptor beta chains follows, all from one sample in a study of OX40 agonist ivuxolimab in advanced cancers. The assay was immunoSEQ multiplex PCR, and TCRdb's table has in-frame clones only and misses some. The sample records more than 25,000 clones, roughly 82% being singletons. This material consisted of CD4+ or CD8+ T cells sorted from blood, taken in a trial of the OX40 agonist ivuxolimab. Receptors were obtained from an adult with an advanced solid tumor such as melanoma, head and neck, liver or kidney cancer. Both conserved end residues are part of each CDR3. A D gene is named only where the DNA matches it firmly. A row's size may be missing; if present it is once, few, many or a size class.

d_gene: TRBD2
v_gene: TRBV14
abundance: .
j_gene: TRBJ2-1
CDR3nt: TGTGCCAGCAGCCTTGGACTAGACGCCTACAATGAGCAGTTCTTC
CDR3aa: CASSLGLDAYNEQFF

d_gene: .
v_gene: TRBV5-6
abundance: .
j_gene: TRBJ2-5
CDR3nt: TGTGCCAGCAGCTTGGAGTACAGGCGAGAGACCCAGTACTTC
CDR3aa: CASSLEYRRETQYF

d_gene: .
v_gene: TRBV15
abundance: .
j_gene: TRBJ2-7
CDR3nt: TGTGCCACCAGCAGAGAGAGGGACTCCTACGAGCAGTACTTC
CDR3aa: CATSRERDSYEQYF

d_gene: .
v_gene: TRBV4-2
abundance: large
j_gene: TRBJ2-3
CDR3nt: TGTGCCAGCAGCCAAGGACAGTACCGCACAGATACGCAGTATTTT
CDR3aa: CASSQGQYRTDTQYF

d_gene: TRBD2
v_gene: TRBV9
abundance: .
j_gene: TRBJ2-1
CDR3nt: TGTGCCAGCAGCGGCTCTAGCGGGGCCTACAATGAGCAGTTCTTC
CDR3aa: CASSGSSGAYNEQFF

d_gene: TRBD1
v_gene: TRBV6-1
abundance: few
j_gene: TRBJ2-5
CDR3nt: TGTGCCAGCAGTGAAGCCGGGACAGTAGAGACCCAGTACTTC
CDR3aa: CASSEAGTVETQYF

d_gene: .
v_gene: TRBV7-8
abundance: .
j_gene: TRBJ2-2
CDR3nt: TGTGCCAGCACCCCCTCCAAGAGGAGCACCGGGGAGCTGTTTTTT
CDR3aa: CASTPSKRSTGELFF

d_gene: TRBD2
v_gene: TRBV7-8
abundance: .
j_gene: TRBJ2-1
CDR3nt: TGTGCCAGCAGCTTTGTGACTAGCTTAAATCACAATGAGCAGTTCTTC
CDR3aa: CASSFVTSLNHNEQFF

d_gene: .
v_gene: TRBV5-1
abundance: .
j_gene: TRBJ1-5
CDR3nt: TGCGCCAGCAGCCCCGGTGGCGGATATCAGCCCCAGCATTTT
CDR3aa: CASSPGGGYQPQHF

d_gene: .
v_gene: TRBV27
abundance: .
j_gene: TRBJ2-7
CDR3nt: TGTGCCAGCAGCCCAGAGACAGCCCCCGGCGAGCAGTACTTC
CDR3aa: CASSPETAPGEQYF

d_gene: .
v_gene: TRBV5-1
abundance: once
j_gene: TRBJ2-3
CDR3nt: TGCGCCAGCAGCTTTGTCATTGGGACAGATACGCAGTATTTT
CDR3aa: CASSFVIGTDTQYF

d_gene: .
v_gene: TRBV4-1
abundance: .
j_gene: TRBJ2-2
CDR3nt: TGCGCCAGCAGCCAACCTCCCAGGGGAGCGAACACCGGGGAGCTGTTTTTT
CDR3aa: CASSQPPRGANTGELFF

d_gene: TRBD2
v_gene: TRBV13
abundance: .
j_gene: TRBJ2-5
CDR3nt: TGTGCCAGCAGCCCTCTAGCGGGAGAGACCCAGTACTTC
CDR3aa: CASSPLAGETQYF

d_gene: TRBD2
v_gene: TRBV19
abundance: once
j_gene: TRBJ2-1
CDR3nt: TGTGCCAGTAGTTTCACTAGCGGTTCCTACAATGAGCAGTTCTTC
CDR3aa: CASSFTSGSYNEQFF

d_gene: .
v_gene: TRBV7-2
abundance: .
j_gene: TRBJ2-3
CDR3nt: TGTGCCAGCAGTCTAACGAGGCGGTCGGCGGGCGGTACAGATACGCAGTATTTT
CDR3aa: CASSLTRRSAGGTDTQYF

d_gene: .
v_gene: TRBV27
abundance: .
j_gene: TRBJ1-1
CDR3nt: TGTGCCAGCAGGGTCAGCATGAACACTGAAGCTTTCTTT
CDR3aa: CASRVSMNTEAFF

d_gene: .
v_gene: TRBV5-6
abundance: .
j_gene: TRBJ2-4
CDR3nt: TGTGCCAGCAGCACGGGCTCAAGTTTAGCCAAAAACATTCAGTACTTC
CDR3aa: CASSTGSSLAKNIQYF

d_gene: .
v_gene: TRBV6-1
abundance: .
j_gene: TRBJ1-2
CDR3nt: TGTGCCAGCACCGGACGAAGCTATGGCTACACCTTC
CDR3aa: CASTGRSYGYTF

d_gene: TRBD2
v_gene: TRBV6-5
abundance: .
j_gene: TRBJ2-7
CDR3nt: TGTGCCATCAGACTAGCGGGAAAATACGAGCAGTACTTC
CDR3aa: CAIRLAGKYEQYF

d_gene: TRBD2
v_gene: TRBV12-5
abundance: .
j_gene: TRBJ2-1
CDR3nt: TGTGCTAGTCGGGCTAGCGGGAGGGGGGTCTACAATGAGCAGTTCTTC
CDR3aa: CASRASGRGVYNEQFF

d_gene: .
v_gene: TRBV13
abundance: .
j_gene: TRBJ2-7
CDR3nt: TGTGCCAGCAGCTTAGGTTGGAGCTCCTACGAGCAGTACTTC
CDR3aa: CASSLGWSSYEQYF

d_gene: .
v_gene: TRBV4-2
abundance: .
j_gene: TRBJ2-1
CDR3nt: TGTGCCAGCAGCCTCGATGACCGATACAATGAGCAGTTCTTC
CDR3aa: CASSLDDRYNEQFF

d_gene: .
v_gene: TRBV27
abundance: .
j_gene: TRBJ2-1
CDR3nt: TGTGCCAGCAGTCTGGCAGGACTATCGTTCAATGAGCAGTTCTTC
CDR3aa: CASSLAGLSFNEQFF

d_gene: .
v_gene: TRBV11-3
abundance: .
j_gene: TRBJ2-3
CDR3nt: TGTGCCAGCAGCTTAGAGGGCCCCACCTCTGCAGATACGCAGTATTTT
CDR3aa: CASSLEGPTSADTQYF

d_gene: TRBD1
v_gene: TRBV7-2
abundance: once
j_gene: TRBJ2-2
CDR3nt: TGTGCCAGCAGCCTGAGGGACAGGGGGAACACCGGGGAGCTGTTTTTT
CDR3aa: CASSLRDRGNTGELFF

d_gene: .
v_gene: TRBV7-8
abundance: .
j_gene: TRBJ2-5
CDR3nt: TGTGCCAGCAGAATGGGTGGCCCCGGAGGCGAGACCCAGTACTTC
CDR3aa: CASRMGGPGGETQYF

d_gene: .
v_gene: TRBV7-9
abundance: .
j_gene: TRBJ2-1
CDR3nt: TGTGCCAGCAGCAACACGATCAATGAGCAGTTCTTC
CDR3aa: CASSNTINEQFF

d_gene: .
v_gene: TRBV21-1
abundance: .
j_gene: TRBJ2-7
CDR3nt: TGTGCCAGCACCCGGGTACCTCTTACCGAGCAGTACTTC
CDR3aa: CASTRVPLTEQYF

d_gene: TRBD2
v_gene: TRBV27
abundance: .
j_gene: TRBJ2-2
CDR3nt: TGTGCCAGCAGTCCACTAGCGGCTTCGAACACCGGGGAGCTGTTTTTT
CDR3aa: CASSPLAASNTGELFF

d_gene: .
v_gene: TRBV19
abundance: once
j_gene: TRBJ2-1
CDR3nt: TGTGCCAGTAGTATTGGGGGTAATGAGCAGTTCTTC
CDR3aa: CASSIGGNEQFF

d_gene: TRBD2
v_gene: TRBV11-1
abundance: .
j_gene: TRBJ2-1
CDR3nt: TGTGCCAGCAGCTTAAGACTAGCGGGAGCTCACAATGAGCAGTTCTTC
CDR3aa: CASSLRLAGAHNEQFF

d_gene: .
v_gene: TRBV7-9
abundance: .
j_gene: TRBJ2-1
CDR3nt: TGTGCCAGCAGCTTAGCGGGAGTGGGGAATGAGCAGTTCTTC
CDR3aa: CASSLAGVGNEQFF

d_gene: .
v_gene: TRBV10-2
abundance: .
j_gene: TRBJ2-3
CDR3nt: TGCGCCAGCCACACAGGGAGCACAGATACGCAGTATTTT
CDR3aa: CASHTGSTDTQYF

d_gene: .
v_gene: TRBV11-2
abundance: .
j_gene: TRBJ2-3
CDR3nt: TGTGCCAGCAGCTTAGTCCTAGCGCGTTCTAGCACAGATACGCAGTATTTT
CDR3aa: CASSLVLARSSTDTQYF

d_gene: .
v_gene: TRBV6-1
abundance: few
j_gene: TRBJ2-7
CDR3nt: TGTGCCAGCAGTGTTTACGGAGGGGGGTACGAGCAGTACTTC
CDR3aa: CASSVYGGGYEQYF